A single sample gave rise to the 27 T cell receptor beta chains below, sequenced in a study of T-cell memory formation after mild COVID-19. In TCRdb, the 5' RACE reads were re-called with MiXCR into one record per CDR3 protein. The sample carries over 250,000 distinct CDR3 sequences, about 15% recorded once. Material: PBMCs or a T cell subset sorted from them (not recorded which). These receptors originate from a man aged 18 to 29 who had mild COVID-19 (a few samples of this study predate the infection). Cell type and time point are not known.

This chain uses TRBV27 with TRBJ2-7, with D uncertain. The length of the CDR3 is 12 residues. V shed 5 bases and J shed 3 bases, with 8 bases lying between them. CDR1 is MNHEY and CDR2 is SMNVEV in the germline V gene (reference sequence). The CDR3 loop is CASSRLGYEQYV. The CDR3 DNA reads as TGTGCCAGCAGTCGCCTTGGCTACGAGCAGTACGTC.

This clonotype was seen ten or more times. The V call is TRBV5-1, the J call TRBJ2-3, with D unresolved. Deletions cut 4 bases from V and 1 base from J, with 13 bases between. CDR1 and CDR2 from the germline V gene are SGHRS and YFSETQ. CDR3 length: 15 residues. Written as DNA, the CDR3 is TGCGCCAGCAGCCCGTTGTTTGGGGGCACAGATACGCAGTATTTT. Translated: CASSPLFGGTDTQYF.

Only a few counts were recorded for this clonotype. V gene TRBV15 combines with J gene TRBJ2-7; D not resolved. The V end was cut by 0 bases, the J end by 2 bases, with 11 bases between. The length of the CDR3 is 15 residues. Per the germline V gene, CDR1 is LNHNV and CDR2 is YYDKDF (reference sequence). In DNA form, the CDR3 reads TGTGCCACCAGCAGAGATTTTGGGTTAGCCTACGAGCAGTACTTC. This encodes CATSRDFGLAYEQYF.

The table lists this clonotype with a few counts. This chain links TRBV29-1 with TRBJ2-1; D is unclear. The CDR3 spans 16 residues. Germline lookup yields CDR1 SQVTM and CDR2 ANQGSEA. Trimming cost V 0 bases and J 0 bases, with 12 bases left between them. The CDR3 spells CSVEDGSGSSYNEQFF. In nucleotides, the CDR3 is TGCAGCGTTGAAGACGGAAGTGGAAGCTCCTACAATGAGCAGTTCTTC.

The V and J genes are TRBV5-1 and TRBJ1-2; 7 bases align to TRBD1. The V gene end was trimmed by 4 bases and the J gene end by 1 base; junction bases not matched to a gene: 4. Per the germline V gene, CDR1 is SGHRS and CDR2 is YFSETQ. This CDR3 is 14 amino acids long. The DNA of the CDR3 is TGCGCCAGCAGCCCGGACAGGAGTAACTATGGCTACACCTTC. It encodes CASSPDRSNYGYTF.

The chain is built from TRBV6-2 or TRBV6-3 and TRBJ2-5; D call uncertain. The CDR3 covers 15 residues. Germline V gene lookup returns CDR1 MNHEY and CDR2 SVGEGT. Deletions cut 6 bases from V and 0 bases from J, with 14 bases between. This CDR3 is CASSPRLVHQETQYF. DNA of the CDR3: TGTGCCAGCAGCCCTCGACTCGTCCACCAAGAGACCCAGTACTTC.

This clonotype has just one count. At one boundary the junction diverges from the germline segment, which might be a read error. DNA for the CDR3: TGTGCCAGCAGCCAATCCCGCGGGGGCCGGACAGGTACGCAGTATTTT. This sequence encodes CASSQSRGGRTGTQYF. This sequence joins TRBV4-2 and TRBJ2-3; D is perhaps TRBD1 or TRBD2 (7 bases each). Germline CDR1 and CDR2: LGHNA and YNFKEQ. CDR3 length: 16 residues.

The chain uses TRBV10-1 and TRBJ2-2, with D tentatively TRBD1 (6 bases). The V gene lost 3 bases and the J gene lost 4 bases, with 12 bases spanning the gap. The CDR3 length is 15 residues. Germline assignment: CDR1 WNHNN and CDR2 SYGVQD (reference sequence). The CDR3 protein is CASSDPGHSTGELFF. The CDR3 DNA sequence: TGCGCCAGCAGTGACCCGGGACATTCCACCGGGGAGCTGTTTTTT.

This chain uses TRBV5-1 with TRBJ2-6; D gene uncertain. The V end lost 2 bases, the J end lost 2 bases, and 5 bases lay between the germline ends. Germline assignment: CDR1 SGHRS and CDR2 YFSETQ. This CDR3 has 14 amino acids. As DNA, the CDR3 is TGCGCCAGCAGCTTAATTCCTGGGGCCAACGTCCTGACTTTC. This gives the protein CASSLIPGANVLTF.

This clonotype came up many times. The chain carries TRBV20-1 and TRBJ2-7; no clear D. The V end was cut by 6 bases, the J end by 2 bases, with 14 bases between. Germline V gives CDR1 DFQATT, CDR2 SNEGSKA (reference sequence). The CDR3 consists of 13 residues. The CDR3 loop is CSALGRAAYEQYF. CDR3 nucleotides: TGCAGTGCCCTCGGCAGAGCTGCCTACGAGCAGTACTTC.

This chain links TRBV9 with TRBJ1-3; possibly TRBD1 for D (5 bases). CDR1 is SGDLS, CDR2 YYNGEE, per germline. V was shortened by 0 bases and J by 3 bases, with 16 bases between the two germline ends. The CDR3 sequence is 17 residues long. CDR3 residues: CASSVGWVGLNGNTIYF. The DNA of the CDR3 is TGTGCCAGCAGCGTAGGATGGGTGGGACTCAATGGAAACACCATATATTTT. The whole variable domain, remainder taken from reference TRBV9 and TRBJ1-3, is DSGVTQTPKHLITATGQRVTLRCSPRSGDLSVYWYQQSLDQGLQFLIQYYNGEERAKGNILERFSAQQFPDLHSELNLSSLELGDSALYFCASSVGWVGLNGNTIYFGEGSWLTVV.

This clonotype was detected ten times or more. V gene TRBV9 combines with J gene TRBJ2-3; no definite D call. CDR1 and CDR2 (germline): SGDLS, YYNGEE. Trimming cost V 0 bases and J 4 bases, with 9 bases left between them. The CDR3 has 14 residues. The CDR3, as DNA: TGTGCCAGCAGCGTAGGGATTAGTTCAGATACGCAGTATTTT. Amino acid sequence: CASSVGISSDTQYF.

V gene TRBV12-3 or TRBV12-4 combines with J gene TRBJ1-2, with D maybe TRBD1 (5 bases). CDR3 length: 16 residues. Trimming cost V 1 base and J 5 bases, with 17 bases left between them. The CDR3 loop is CASSLVGRSRGYGYTF. In DNA form, the CDR3 reads TGTGCCAGCAGTTTAGTCGGCAGGTCTCGGGGGTATGGCTACACCTTC.

The table lists this clonotype with a few counts. The rearrangement uses TRBV7-6 and TRBJ2-3, with TRBD2 identical over 8 bases. Germline V gene data show CDR1 as SGHVS and CDR2 as FNYEAQ. V shed 0 bases, J shed 1 base, and the junction held 3 bases outside the gene matches. This CDR3 is 16 amino acids long. The CDR3 nucleotides read TGTGCCAGCAGCTTAGCAGCGACTAGCGGCACAGATACGCAGTATTTT. Translated: CASSLAATSGTDTQYF.

This clonotype has at least ten counts. The chain has TRBV20-1 and TRBJ1-6, with D possibly being TRBD1 (6 bases). Germline-derived CDR1 and CDR2 are DFQATT and SNEGSKA (reference sequence). V gave up 0 bases and J gave up 6 bases, with 15 bases separating them. The CDR3 consists of 16 residues. As DNA, the CDR3 is TGCAGTGCTAGAGACCATCGGACAGATCGTAATTCACCCCTCCACTTT. Its translation is CSARDHRTDRNSPLHF.

The rearrangement joins TRBV7-7 to TRBJ2-7, with a possible D match to TRBD2 (6 bases). This CDR3 comprises 13 residues. Trimming removed 2 bases from V and 7 bases from J, with 12 bases in between. Germline V gene sequence: CDR1 SSHAT, CDR2 FNYEAQ (reference sequence). Here the CDR3 reads CASSLSPGREQYF. DNA for the CDR3: TGTGCCAGCAGCTTAAGCCCAGGGAGGGAGCAGTACTTC.

CDR3 amino acids: CASSYLRNTEAFF. CDR3 in DNA: TGTGCCAGCAGTTACCTGCGGAACACTGAAGCTTTCTTT. This rearrangement joins TRBV6-5 to TRBJ1-1; no clear D gene. The V end was cut by 2 bases, the J end by 1 base, with 5 bases between. Looked up from germline, CDR1 is MNHEY and CDR2 is SVGAGI. This CDR3 is built from 13 residues.

This clonotype was counted at least ten times. The chain is built from TRBV4-3 and TRBJ2-2; 10 bases line up with TRBD2. This CDR3 has 18 residues. Losses at the gene ends were 0 bases for V and 2 bases for J; bases not matched to a gene: 6. The germline CDR1 and CDR2 sequences are LGHNA and YSLEER. The CDR3 region has the DNA TGCGCCAGCAGCCAAGATCGGACTAGCGGTTTCAACACCGGGGAGCTGTTTTTT. This sequence encodes CASSQDRTSGFNTGELFF.

In its sample, this clonotype was seen a few times. The chain combines TRBV28 with TRBJ1-2; D is possibly TRBD1 (6 bases). Trimming cost V 4 bases and J 3 bases, with 15 bases left between them. Germline values: CDR1 MDHEN, CDR2 SYDVKM. The CDR3 runs 15 residues. CDR3 region: CASSWGLGADYGYTF. In nucleotides, the CDR3 is TGTGCCAGCAGTTGGGGTTTGGGGGCTGACTATGGCTACACCTTC.

This rearrangement joins TRBV20-1 to TRBJ1-2; tentative D call: TRBD1 (5 bases). The CDR3 runs to 13 residues. V lost 5 bases, J lost 7 bases, and 17 bases lay in between. Germline V gives CDR1 DFQATT, CDR2 SNEGSKA (reference sequence). The CDR3 reads CSARDSGVGGYTF. In nucleotides, the CDR3 is TGCAGTGCTCGGGACTCAGGAGTAGGTGGCTACACCTTC.

This clonotype was counted ten times or more. This chain connects TRBV12-3 or TRBV12-4 to TRBJ2-2; the D is unclear. CDR3 length: 12 residues. V lost 4 bases, J lost 10 bases, and 10 bases lay in between. The DNA for the CDR3 is TGTGCCAGCAGTTCGAAGATGGAGGAGCTGTTTTTT. This sequence encodes CASSSKMEELFF.

This sequence joins TRBV7-9 and TRBJ1-2, with unresolved D. The CDR3 extends over 11 amino acids. Germline V gene sequence: CDR1 SEHNR, CDR2 FQNEAQ (reference sequence). Trimming stripped 7 bases from V and 4 bases from J, with 7 bases between. The CDR3, as DNA: TGTGCCAGCACCGTCATCTATGGCTACACCTTC. It yields the protein CASTVIYGYTF.

The table lists this clonotype with a few counts. V gene TRBV28 combines with J gene TRBJ1-1; tentative D call: TRBD1 (6 bases). V lost 1 base to trimming and J lost 11 bases, with 17 bases between them. The CDR3 covers 14 residues. Germline assignment: CDR1 MDHEN and CDR2 SYDVKM. In nucleotides, the CDR3 is TGTGCCAGCAGTTTATTCAAGGACGCCCAGGGGGCTTTCTTT. Translating gives CASSLFKDAQGAFF.

This clonotype was found a few times. V usage is TRBV20-1 and J usage is TRBJ1-2; 11 bases match TRBD1. J was trimmed by 8 bases and V by 1 base; bases with no gene match: 3. Germline values: CDR1 DFQATT, CDR2 SNEGSKA (reference sequence). This CDR3 has 13 amino acids. The CDR3 DNA reads as TGCAGTGCTAGAGGGGGGACAGGGGGAGGCTACACCTTC. Amino acids: CSARGGTGGGYTF.

This clonotype was seen a few times. The V and J genes are TRBV27 and TRBJ1-4; D remains unclear. Germline assignment: CDR1 MNHEY and CDR2 SMNVEV (reference sequence). Trimming pared 3 bases from V and 0 bases from J, leaving 5 bases between. The CDR3 covers 14 residues. The CDR3 sequence: CASSFTATNEKLFF. The CDR3 region has the DNA TGTGCCAGCAGTTTCACAGCAACTAATGAAAAACTGTTTTTT.

V gene TRBV20-1 combines with J gene TRBJ1-2; D call uncertain. The CDR3 length is 12 residues. Trimming shortened V by 1 base and J by 8 bases, and 11 bases separated the two germline ends. The germline CDR1 and CDR2 sequences are DFQATT and SNEGSKA (reference sequence). The CDR3 DNA reads TGCAGTGCTAGAGGTGGAGGTGGGGGCTACACCTTC. Its translation: CSARGGGGGYTF.

The chain recombines TRBV6-5 with TRBJ2-3; D is undetermined. Trimming removed 2 bases from V and 8 bases from J, with 14 bases in between. This CDR3 contains 14 residues. Germline CDR1 is MNHEY and CDR2 is SVGAGI. CDR3 DNA: TGTGCCAGCAGTTACGTACAGACTGTGGGTACGCAGTATTTT. Amino acid sequence: CASSYVQTVGTQYF.